This TCR beta chain was sequenced during a study of tumor-infiltrating lymphocytes in primary liver carcinoma. Study-wide context: The study included patients who were men and women aged 30 to 69 years. Findings and caveats of the study: Overlap in tumor-adjacent and tumor-blood pairs fell below that of tumor region pairs.

Both RNA and DNA were isolated together from approximately 20-30 mg of bulk tissue that had not been sorted. Each sampled tumor had five separate regions taken from it. The sample holds one count of this clonotype. Its antigen is currently unknown. Germline V CDR1 and CDR2: SGHDN, FVKESK. The CDR3 totals 21 residues. Losses at the gene ends were 4 bases for V and 4 bases for J; bases not matched to a gene: 22. The template, about 500 ng total RNA, yielded TCR beta cDNA made with a constant-region primer. Each TCR beta library was derived from three nested multiplex PCR rounds that employed slightly modified ARM-PCR. The first two PCR rounds used TRBV1-TRBV30 forward primers with a C-beta reverse primer, 9 to 10 cycles each. TCRdb recomputed calls from the multiplex PCR reads with MiXCR, one row per CDR3 protein. The data contain around 100,000 distinct CDR3 sequences, about three quarters of them singletons.

This sequence originates from a woman aged 55-75 years with primary liver carcinoma and hepatitis B virus infection. This rearrangement joins TRBV14 to TRBJ2-2, with 9 bases lining up with TRBD1. Sequenced input: liver tumor tissue from sampling region 5. Subset reported: tumor region T5, tumor centre. The chain's CDR3 is CASSRDTPHEFRDRVTGELFF. CDR3 nucleotide sequence: TGTGCCAGCAGCCGAGATACACCACACGAATTCCGGGACAGGGTCACCGGGGAGCTGTTTTTT.